There are a few counts of the clone carrying this T cell receptor (beta chain). The antigen is not known. The sample belongs to a study of T-cell memory formation after mild COVID-19. Overall study results and limits: Clones contracting over day 15 to 85 were CD4/CD8 balanced, with later expanders leaning CD4+. Pre-infection memory held some responding clones, suggesting pre-existing cross-reactive T cells responded. Second-wave clones reaching peak frequency on day 37 lacked confirmed SARS-CoV-2 specificity. Among CD4+ contracting clones, most were CM and EM, and CD8+ ones EMRA.

TCRdb re-called the 5' RACE reads through MiXCR, storing one row per CDR3 protein. The sample carries 400,000 to 500,000 distinct CDR3 sequences, approximately 24% recorded once. V was shortened by 10 bases and J by 5 bases, with 26 bases between the two germline ends. CDR1 KGHDR and CDR2 SFDVKD come from the germline V gene. CDR3 size: 17 residues. The sequence came from an adult woman who had mild COVID-19 (a few samples of this study predate the infection). Cell type and time point are not known. The chain uses TRBV24-1 and TRBJ2-1; maybe TRBD1 (6 bases). Specimen: PBMCs or a T cell subset sorted from them (not recorded which). The DNA for the CDR3 is TGTGCCACGTCTAGTGGATGGCAGGGACATTCGAACAATGAGCAGTTCTTC. This codes for CATSSGWQGHSNNEQFF.